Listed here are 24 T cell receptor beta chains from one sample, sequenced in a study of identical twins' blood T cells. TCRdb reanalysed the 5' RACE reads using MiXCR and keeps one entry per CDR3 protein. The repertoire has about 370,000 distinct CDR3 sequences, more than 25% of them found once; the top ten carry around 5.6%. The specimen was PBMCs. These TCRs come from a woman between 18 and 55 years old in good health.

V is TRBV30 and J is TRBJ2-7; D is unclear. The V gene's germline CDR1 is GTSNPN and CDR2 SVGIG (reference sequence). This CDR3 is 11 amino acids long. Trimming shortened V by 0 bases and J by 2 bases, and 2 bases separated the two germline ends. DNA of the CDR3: TGTGCCTGGAGTGTAGCCTACGAGCAGTACTTC. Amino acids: CAWSVAYEQYF.

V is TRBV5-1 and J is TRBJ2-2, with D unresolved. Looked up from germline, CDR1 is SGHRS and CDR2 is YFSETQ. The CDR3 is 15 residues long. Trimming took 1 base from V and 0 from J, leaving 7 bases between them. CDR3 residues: CASSLPGPNTGELFF. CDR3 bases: TGCGCCAGCAGCTTGCCCGGACCGAACACCGGGGAGCTGTTTTTT.

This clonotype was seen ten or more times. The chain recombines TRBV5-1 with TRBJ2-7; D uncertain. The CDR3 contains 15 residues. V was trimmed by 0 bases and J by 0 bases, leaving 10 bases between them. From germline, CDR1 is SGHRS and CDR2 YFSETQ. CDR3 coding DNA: TGCGCCAGCAGCTTGGAGGAAGTCCACTCCTACGAGCAGTACTTC. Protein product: CASSLEEVHSYEQYF.

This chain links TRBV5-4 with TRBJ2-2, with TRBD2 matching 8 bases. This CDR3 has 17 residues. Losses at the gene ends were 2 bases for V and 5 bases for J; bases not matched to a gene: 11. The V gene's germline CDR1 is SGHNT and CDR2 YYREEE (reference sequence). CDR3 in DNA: TGTGCCAGCAGCTTCGATCCGGGGGGGAGGATAACCGGGGAGCTGTTTTTT. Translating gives CASSFDPGGRITGELFF.

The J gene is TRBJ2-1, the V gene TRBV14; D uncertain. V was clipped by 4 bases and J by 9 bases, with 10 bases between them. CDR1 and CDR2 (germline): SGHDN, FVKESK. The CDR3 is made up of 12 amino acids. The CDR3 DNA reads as TGTGCCAGCAGCCTACAGCTATTTGAGCAGTTCTTC. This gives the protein CASSLQLFEQFF.

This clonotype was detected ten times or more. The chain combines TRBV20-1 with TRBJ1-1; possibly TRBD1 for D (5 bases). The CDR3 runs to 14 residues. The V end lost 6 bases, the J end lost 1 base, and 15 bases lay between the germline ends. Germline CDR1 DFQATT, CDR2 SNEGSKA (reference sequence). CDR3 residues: CSAKESDRNTEAFF. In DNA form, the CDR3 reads TGCAGTGCCAAAGAAAGCGACAGGAACACTGAAGCTTTCTTT.

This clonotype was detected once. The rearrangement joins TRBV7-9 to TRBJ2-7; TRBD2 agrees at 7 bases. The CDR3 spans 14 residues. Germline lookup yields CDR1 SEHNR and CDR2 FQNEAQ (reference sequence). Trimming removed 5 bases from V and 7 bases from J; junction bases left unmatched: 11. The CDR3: CASSGGLLYAEQYF. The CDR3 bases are TGTGCCAGCAGCGGGGGACTACTCTACGCTGAGCAGTACTTC.

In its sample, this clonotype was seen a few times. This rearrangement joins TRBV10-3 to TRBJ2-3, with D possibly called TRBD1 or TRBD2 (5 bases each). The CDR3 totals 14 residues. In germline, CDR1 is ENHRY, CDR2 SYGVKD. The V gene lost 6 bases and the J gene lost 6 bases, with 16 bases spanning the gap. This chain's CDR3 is CAISSVGATDTQYF. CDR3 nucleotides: TGTGCCATCAGCTCAGTCGGGGCCACGGATACGCAGTATTTT.

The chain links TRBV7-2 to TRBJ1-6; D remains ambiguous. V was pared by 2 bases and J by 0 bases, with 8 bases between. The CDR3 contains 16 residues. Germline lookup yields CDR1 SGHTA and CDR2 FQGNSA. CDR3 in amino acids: CASSLRAVSYNSPLHF. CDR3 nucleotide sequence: TGTGCCAGCAGCTTACGGGCCGTCTCCTATAATTCACCCCTCCACTTT.

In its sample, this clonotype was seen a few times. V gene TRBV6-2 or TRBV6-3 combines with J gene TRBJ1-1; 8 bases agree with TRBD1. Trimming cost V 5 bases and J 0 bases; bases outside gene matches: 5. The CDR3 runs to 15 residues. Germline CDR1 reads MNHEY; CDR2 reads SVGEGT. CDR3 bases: TGTGCCAGCAGTGCCCCACAGGGGGTGAACACTGAAGCTTTCTTT. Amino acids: CASSAPQGVNTEAFF.

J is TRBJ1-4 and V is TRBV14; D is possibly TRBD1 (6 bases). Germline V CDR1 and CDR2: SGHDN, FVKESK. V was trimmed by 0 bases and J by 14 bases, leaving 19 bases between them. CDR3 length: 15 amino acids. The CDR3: CASSQEGTGSLKLFF. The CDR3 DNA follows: TGTGCCAGCAGCCAAGAGGGCACAGGGTCCTTGAAGCTGTTTTTT.

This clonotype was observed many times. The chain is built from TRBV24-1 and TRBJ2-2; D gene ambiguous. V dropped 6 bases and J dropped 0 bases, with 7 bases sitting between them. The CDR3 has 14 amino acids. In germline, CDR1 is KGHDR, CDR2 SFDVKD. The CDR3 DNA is TGTGCCACCAGTTTTGGGGCGAACACCGGGGAGCTGTTTTTT. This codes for CATSFGANTGELFF.

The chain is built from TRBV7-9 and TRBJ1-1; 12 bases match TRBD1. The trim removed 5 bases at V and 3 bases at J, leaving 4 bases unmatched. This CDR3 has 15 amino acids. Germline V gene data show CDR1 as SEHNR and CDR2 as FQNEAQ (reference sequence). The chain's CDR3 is CASSPGQGADTEAFF. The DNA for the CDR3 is TGTGCCAGCAGCCCGGGACAGGGGGCAGACACTGAAGCTTTCTTT.

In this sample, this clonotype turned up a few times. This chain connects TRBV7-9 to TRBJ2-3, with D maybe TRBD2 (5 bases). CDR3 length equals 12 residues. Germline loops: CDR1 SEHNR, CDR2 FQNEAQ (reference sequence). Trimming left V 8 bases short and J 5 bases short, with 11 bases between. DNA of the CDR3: TGTGCCAGCGAGCTAGCCGGAGATACGCAGTATTTT. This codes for CASELAGDTQYF.

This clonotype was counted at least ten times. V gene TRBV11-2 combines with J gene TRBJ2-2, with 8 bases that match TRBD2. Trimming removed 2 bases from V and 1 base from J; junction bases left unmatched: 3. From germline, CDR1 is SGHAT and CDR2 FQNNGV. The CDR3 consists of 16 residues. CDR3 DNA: TGTGCCAGCAGCTTAATAGCGGGGATGAACACCGGGGAGCTGTTTTTT. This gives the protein CASSLIAGMNTGELFF.

The CDR3 bases are TGTGCCAGCAGTGCCCCGGGGAATCAGCCCCAGCATTTT. This sequence encodes CASSAPGNQPQHF. The chain is built from TRBV6-1 and TRBJ1-5; no clear D gene. The CDR3 totals 13 residues. Germline assignment: CDR1 MNHNS and CDR2 SASEGT. V was clipped by 4 bases and J by 4 bases, with 8 bases between them.

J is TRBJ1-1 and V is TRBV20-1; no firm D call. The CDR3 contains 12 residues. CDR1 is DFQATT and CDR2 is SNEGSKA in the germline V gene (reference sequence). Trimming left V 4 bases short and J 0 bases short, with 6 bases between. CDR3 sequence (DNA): TGCAGTGCTATGTCAGTGAACACTGAAGCTTTCTTT. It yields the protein CSAMSVNTEAFF.

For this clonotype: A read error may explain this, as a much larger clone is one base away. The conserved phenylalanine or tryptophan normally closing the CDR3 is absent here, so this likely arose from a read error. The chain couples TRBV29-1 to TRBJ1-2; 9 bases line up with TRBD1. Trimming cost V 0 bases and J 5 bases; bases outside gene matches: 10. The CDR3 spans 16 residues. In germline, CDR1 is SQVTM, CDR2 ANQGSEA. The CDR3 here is CSVEDRTGELQYGYTL. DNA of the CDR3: TGCAGCGTTGAAGATCGGACAGGGGAGTTACAATATGGCTACACCCTC.

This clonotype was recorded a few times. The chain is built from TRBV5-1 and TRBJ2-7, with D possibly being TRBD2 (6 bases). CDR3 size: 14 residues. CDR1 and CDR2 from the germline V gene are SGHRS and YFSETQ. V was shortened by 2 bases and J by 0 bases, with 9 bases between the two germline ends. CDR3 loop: CASSFVGGSYEQYF. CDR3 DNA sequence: TGCGCCAGCAGCTTCGTCGGGGGCTCCTACGAGCAGTACTTC.

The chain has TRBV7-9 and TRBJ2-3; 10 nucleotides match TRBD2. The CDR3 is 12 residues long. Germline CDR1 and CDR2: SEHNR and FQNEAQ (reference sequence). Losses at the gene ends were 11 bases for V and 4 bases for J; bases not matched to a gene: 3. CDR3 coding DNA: TGTGCCTTAGCGGGGGGCGCAGATACGCAGTATTTT. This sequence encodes CALAGGADTQYF.

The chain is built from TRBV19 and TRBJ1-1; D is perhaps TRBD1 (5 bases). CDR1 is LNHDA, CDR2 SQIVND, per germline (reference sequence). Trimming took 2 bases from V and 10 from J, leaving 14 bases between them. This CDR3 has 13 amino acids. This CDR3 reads CASSITRGNGAFF. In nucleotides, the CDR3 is TGTGCCAGTAGTATAACCCGGGGGAATGGAGCTTTCTTT.

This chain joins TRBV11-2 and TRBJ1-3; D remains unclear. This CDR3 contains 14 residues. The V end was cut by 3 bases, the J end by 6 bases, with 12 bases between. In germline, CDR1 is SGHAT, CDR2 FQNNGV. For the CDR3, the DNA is TGTGCCAGCAGCTTTCGCGGACGGACAAACACCATATATTTT. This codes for CASSFRGRTNTIYF.

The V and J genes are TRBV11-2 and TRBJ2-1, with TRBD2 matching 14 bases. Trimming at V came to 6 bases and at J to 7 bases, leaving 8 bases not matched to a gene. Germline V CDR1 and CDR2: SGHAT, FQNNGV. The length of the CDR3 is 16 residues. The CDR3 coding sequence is TGTGCCAGCAGTGACCCGGGACTAGCGGGAGTAAATGAGCAGTTCTTC. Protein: CASSDPGLAGVNEQFF.

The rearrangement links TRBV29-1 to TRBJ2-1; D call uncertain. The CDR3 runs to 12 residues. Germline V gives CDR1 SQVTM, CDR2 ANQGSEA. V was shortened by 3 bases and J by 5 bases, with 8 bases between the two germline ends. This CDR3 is CSVDGTDNEQFF. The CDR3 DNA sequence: TGCAGCGTTGACGGCACCGACAATGAGCAGTTCTTC.